This T cell receptor (beta chain) is drawn from a study of glioma-infiltrating T cells after dendritic cell vaccination. Study at large: Dendritic cell vaccination trial patients had either newly diagnosed or recurrent glioblastoma. Whole-study findings and limits: Only a small number of patients had complete blood and tumor samples.

The primer mix had 60 V beta and 13 J beta primers. Assay: immunoSEQ multiplex PCR; the TCRdb copy retains only in-frame clones and omits some. The sample shows roughly 82,000 clones, 85% to 90% of them seen only once. The germline V gene encodes CDR1 PRHDT and CDR2 FYEKMQ (reference sequence). J was trimmed by 7 bases and V by 2 bases; bases with no gene match: 8. This CDR3 is built from 16 residues. Before vaccination, two weeks after the third vaccination, and at progression, PBMC were collected. This clone was recorded only once. The antigen is not known. This receptor was taken from a human donor with glioblastoma. This sequence joins TRBV13 and TRBJ2-1; 10 bases map to TRBD1. The specimen comprised blood, sampled before dendritic cell vaccination. The CDR3 here is CASSLSGTGAVNEQFF. In DNA, the CDR3 is TGTGCCAGCAGCTTATCCGGGACAGGGGCCGTTAATGAGCAGTTCTTC. Based on the CDR3 plus reference TRBV13 and TRBJ2-1, the full variable domain is AAGVIQSPRHLIKEKRETATLKCYPIPRHDTVYWYQQGPGQDPQFLISFYEKMQSDKGSIPDRFSAQQFSDYHSELNMSSLELGDSALYFCASSLSGTGAVNEQFFGPGTRLTVL.